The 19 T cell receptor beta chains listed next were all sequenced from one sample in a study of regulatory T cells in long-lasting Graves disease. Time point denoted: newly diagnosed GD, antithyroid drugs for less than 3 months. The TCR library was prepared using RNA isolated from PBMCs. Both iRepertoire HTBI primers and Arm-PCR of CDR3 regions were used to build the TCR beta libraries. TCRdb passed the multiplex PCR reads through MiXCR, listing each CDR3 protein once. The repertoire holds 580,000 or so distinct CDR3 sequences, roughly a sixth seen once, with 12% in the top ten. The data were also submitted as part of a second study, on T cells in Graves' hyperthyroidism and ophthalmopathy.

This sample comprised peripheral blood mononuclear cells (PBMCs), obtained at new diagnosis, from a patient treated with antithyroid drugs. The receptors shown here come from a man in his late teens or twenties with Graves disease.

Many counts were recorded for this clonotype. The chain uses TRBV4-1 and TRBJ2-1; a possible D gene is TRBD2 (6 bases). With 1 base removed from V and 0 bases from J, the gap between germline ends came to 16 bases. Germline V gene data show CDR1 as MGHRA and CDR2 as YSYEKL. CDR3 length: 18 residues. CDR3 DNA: TGCGCCAGCAGCCAAGTTGATCTCGGACTAAGCTCCTACAATGAGCAGTTCTTC. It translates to CASSQVDLGLSSYNEQFF.

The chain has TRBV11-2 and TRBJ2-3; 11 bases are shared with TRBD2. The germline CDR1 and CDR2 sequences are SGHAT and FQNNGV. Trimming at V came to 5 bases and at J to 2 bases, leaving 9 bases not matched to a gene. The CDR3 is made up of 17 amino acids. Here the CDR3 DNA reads TGTGCCAGCAGCCCCCCCCTAGCGGGAGGTCCCACAGATACGCAGTATTTT. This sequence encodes CASSPPLAGGPTDTQYF.

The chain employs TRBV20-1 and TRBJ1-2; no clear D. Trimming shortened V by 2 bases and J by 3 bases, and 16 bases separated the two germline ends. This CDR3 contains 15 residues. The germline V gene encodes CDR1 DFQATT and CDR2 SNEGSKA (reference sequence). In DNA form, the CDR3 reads TGCAGTGCTAGAATAGGGTACTCCTCTCACTATGGCTACACCTTC. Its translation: CSARIGYSSHYGYTF.

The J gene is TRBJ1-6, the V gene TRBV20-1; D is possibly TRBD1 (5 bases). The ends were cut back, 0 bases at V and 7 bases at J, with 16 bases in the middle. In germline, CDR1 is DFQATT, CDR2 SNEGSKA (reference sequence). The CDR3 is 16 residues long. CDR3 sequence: CSARDQAGTQNSPLHF. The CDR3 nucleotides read TGCAGTGCTAGAGATCAAGCCGGGACCCAAAATTCACCCCTCCACTTT.

CDR3 residues: CASSAGTALVGEAFF. The CDR3 coding sequence is TGTGCCAGCAGCGCCGGGACAGCTCTTGTGGGTGAAGCTTTCTTT. The chain couples TRBV9 to TRBJ1-1, with 7 bases lining up with TRBD1. V was pared by 3 bases and J by 7 bases, with 12 bases of the junction left unmatched. CDR3 length: 15 amino acids. Germline V gene lookup returns CDR1 SGDLS and CDR2 YYNGEE. The full variable domain, in which reference TRBV9 and TRBJ1-1 provide the parts outside the CDR3, is DSGVTQTPKHLITATGQRVTLRCSPRSGDLSVYWYQQSLDQGLQFLIQYYNGEERAKGNILERFSAQQFPDLHSELNLSSLELGDSALYFCASSAGTALVGEAFFGQGTRLTVV.

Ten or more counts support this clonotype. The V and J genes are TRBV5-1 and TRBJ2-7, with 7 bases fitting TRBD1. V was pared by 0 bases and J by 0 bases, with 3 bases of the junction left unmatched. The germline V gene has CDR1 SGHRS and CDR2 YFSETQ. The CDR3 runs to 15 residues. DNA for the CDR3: TGCGCCAGCAGCTTGGGAGGGGACAGCTCCTACGAGCAGTACTTC. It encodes CASSLGGDSSYEQYF. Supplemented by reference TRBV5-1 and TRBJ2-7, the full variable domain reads KAGVTQTPRYLIKTRGQQVTLSCSPISGHRSVSWYQQTPGQGLQFLFEYFSETQRNKGNFPGRFSGRQFSNSRSEMNVSTLELGDSALYLCASSLGGDSSYEQYFGPGTRLTVT.

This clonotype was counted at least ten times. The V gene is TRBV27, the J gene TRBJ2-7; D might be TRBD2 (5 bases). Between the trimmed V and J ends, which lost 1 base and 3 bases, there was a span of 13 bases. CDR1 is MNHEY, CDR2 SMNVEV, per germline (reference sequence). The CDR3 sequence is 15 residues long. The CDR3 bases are TGTGCCAGCAGTTTATTTGGGAGTTCCGGCTACGAGCAGTACTTC. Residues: CASSLFGSSGYEQYF.

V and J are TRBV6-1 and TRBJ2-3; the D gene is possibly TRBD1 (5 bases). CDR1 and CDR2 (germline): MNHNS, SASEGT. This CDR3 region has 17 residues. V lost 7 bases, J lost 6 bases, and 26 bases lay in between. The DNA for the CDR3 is TGTGCCAGCATCCCTATGGATGGGGCGGCCAGGTCCGATACGCAGTATTTT. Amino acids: CASIPMDGAARSDTQYF.

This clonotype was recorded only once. Here the CDR3 reads CASSLAGLAENNEQFF. CDR3 nucleotides: TGTGCCAGCAGCTTAGCGGGACTAGCGGAAAACAATGAGCAGTTCTTC. The rearrangement links TRBV7-8 to TRBJ2-1, with 11 nucleotides matching TRBD2. The V and J ends lost 0 bases and 5 bases, in that order; junction bases with no gene match: 3. The germline CDR1 and CDR2 sequences are SGHVS and FQNEAQ. The CDR3 is 16 residues long.

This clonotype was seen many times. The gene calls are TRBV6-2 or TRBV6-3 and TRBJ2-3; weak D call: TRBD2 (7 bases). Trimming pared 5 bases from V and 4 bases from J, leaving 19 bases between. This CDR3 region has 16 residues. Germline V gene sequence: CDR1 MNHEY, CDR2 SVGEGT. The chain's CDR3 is CASSPPLGGAADTQYF. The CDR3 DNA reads TGTGCCAGCAGTCCTCCCCTGGGGGGGGCGGCAGATACGCAGTATTTT.

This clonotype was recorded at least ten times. CDR3 sequence: CASSEGGYSPGQGDTDTQYF. CDR3 nucleotides: TGTGCCAGCAGTGAAGGAGGGTACTCGCCGGGACAGGGGGACACAGATACGCAGTATTTT. V gene TRBV6-1 combines with J gene TRBJ2-3, with 11 nucleotides matching TRBD1. This CDR3 region has 20 residues. Germline V gene data show CDR1 as MNHNS and CDR2 as SASEGT. Losses at the gene ends were 1 base for V and 2 bases for J; bases not matched to a gene: 14.

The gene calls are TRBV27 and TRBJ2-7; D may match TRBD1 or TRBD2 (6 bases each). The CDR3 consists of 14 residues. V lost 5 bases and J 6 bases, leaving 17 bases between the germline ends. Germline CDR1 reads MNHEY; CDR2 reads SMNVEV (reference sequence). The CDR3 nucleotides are TGTGCCAGCAGTCCATCATCGTCGGGGGCCGAGCAGTACTTC. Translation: CASSPSSSGAEQYF.

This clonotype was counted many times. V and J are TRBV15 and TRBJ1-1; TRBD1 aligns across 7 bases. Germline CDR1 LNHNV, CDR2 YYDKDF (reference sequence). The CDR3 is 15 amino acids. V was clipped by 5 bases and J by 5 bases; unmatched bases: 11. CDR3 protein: CATSGGYRGGTEAFF. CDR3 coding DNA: TGTGCCACCAGCGGGGGGTACAGGGGCGGGACTGAAGCTTTCTTT. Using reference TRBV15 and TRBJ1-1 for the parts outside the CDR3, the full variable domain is DAMVIQNPRYQVTQFGKPVTLSCSQTLNHNVMYWYQQKSSQAPKLLFHYYDKDFNNEADTPDNFQSRRPNTSFCFLDIRSPGLGDTAMYLCATSGGYRGGTEAFFGQGTRLTVV.

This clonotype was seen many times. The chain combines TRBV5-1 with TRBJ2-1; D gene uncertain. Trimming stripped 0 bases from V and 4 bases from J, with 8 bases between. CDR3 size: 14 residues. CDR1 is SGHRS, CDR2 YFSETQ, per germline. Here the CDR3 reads CASSLGYGYNEQFF. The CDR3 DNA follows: TGCGCCAGCAGCTTGGGATACGGGTACAATGAGCAGTTCTTC.

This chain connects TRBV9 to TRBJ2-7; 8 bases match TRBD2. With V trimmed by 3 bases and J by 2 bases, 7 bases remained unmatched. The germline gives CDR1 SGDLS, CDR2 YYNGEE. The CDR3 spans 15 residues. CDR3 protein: CASSASGSSAYEQYF. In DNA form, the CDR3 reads TGTGCCAGCAGCGCAAGCGGGAGTTCTGCCTACGAGCAGTACTTC.

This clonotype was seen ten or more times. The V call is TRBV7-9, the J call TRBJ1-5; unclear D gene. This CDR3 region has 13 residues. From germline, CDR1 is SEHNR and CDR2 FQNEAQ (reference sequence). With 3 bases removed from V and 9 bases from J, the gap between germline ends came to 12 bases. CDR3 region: CASSLAAGRPQHF. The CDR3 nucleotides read TGTGCCAGCAGCTTGGCCGCCGGGAGGCCCCAGCATTTT.

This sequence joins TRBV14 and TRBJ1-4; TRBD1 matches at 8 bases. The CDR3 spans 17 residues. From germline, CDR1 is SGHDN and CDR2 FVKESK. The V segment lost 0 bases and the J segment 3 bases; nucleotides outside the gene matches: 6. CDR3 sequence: CASSQDSVGQANEKLFF. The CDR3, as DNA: TGTGCCAGCAGCCAAGATTCGGTGGGACAGGCTAATGAAAAACTGTTTTTT.

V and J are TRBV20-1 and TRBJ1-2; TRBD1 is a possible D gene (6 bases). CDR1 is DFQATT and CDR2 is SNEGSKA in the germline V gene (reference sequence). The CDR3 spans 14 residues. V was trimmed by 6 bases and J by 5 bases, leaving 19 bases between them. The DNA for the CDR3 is TGCAGTGCCCCCCCGGAGGGGGGGCGGTATGGCTACACCTTC. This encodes CSAPPEGGRYGYTF.

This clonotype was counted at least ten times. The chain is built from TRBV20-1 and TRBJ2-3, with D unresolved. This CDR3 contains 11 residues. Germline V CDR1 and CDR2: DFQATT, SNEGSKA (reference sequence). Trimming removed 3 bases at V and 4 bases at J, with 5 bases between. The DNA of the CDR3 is TGCAGTGCTAGTATGGCAGATACGCAGTATTTT. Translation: CSASMADTQYF.